This TCR beta chain was obtained from a study of early T cells in non-severe SARS-CoV-2 infection. Findings of the study overall: Matching results from VDJdb favored anti-spike CD8 responses, leaving private and CD4 specificities undetected.

The TCR library protocol attached unique molecular identifiers to the individual cDNA molecules. TCRdb passed the 5' RACE reads through MiXCR, listing each CDR3 protein once. The repertoire holds roughly 32,000 distinct CDR3 sequences, roughly 3.9% seen once, with more than 6.5% in the top ten. This clonotype was counted at least ten times. Its antigen is as yet unknown. Germline-derived CDR1 and CDR2 are SGHRS and YFSETQ. V was shortened by 2 bases and J by 4 bases, with 12 bases between the two germline ends. The CDR3 sequence is 14 residues long. The sequencing input was whole blood. The clonotype comes from an adult who was a healthcare worker with PCR-confirmed SARS-CoV-2 infection or an uninfected control (not recorded which). This sequence joins TRBV5-1 and TRBJ1-1; D remains unclear. CDR3 in DNA: TGCGCCAGCAGCTTTTCACAATCGGGCACTGAAGCTTTCTTT. As protein: CASSFSQSGTEAFF. Drawing the rest from reference TRBV5-1 and TRBJ1-1, the complete variable domain is KAGVTQTPRYLIKTRGQQVTLSCSPISGHRSVSWYQQTPGQGLQFLFEYFSETQRNKGNFPGRFSGRQFSNSRSEMNVSTLELGDSALYLCASSFSQSGTEAFFGQGTRLTVV.